The 24 T cell receptor beta chains given below trace back to one sample, sequenced in a study of spatial heterogeneity in lung cancer (dated by TCRdb to the late 2010s). Broader findings and caveats from the paper: The tumor nonsynonymous mutation count correlated with the number of expanded alpha and beta TCRs within the tumor.

Preparation of the library involved 5' RACE. Sequencing relied on a NextSeq 500. TCRdb trimmed public reads at Q25 via fastp, called clones via MiXCR and kept in-frame beta chains. Here each entry gathers all rows of one CDR3 protein and keeps the most common genes and DNA. The sample yields 13,000 or so distinct CDR3 sequences; 3% to 4% were counted once. In total, the top ten clones hold 17% of the sample. The meaning of the sample's time point label: sample taken at primary tumor resection. These receptors lack a known antigen. The sample here was lung tumor tissue, taken at surgery. Receptors were obtained from a male donor with early-stage non-small cell lung cancer.

Within the sample, this clonotype is medium-sized. CDR3 region: CASSSNTDTQYF. DNA for the CDR3: TGTGCCAGCAGTTCCAACACAGATACGCAGTATTTT. V and J are TRBV12-3 or TRBV12-4 and TRBJ2-3; D unclear. The length of the CDR3 is 12 residues. The V gene lost 4 bases and the J gene lost 2 bases, with 4 bases spanning the gap.

This clonotype was counted ten times or more. The chain couples TRBV3-1 to TRBJ2-2; 14 nucleotides agree with TRBD2. Looked up from germline, CDR1 is LGHDT and CDR2 is YNNKEL (reference sequence). The CDR3 has 18 amino acids. The junction had 5 bases not matched to a gene; V was cut back by 1 base and J by 4 bases. The CDR3 bases are TGTGCCAGCAGCCAAGGACTAGCGGGGGGGCGCGGCACCGGGGAGCTGTTTTTT. Translation: CASSQGLAGGRGTGELFF.

This clonotype was counted many times. V and J are TRBV6-5 and TRBJ1-2; a possible D gene is TRBD1 (5 bases). There are 13 residues in the CDR3. Trimming took 2 bases from V and 8 from J, leaving 12 bases between them. The germline V gene encodes CDR1 MNHEY and CDR2 SVGAGI. The CDR3 region has the DNA TGTGCCAGCAGTTACATTGGGGGGTCCGGCTACACCTTC. This encodes CASSYIGGSGYTF.

This clonotype appeared many times. The rearrangement uses TRBV5-4 and TRBJ1-3, with 8 nucleotides matching TRBD1. The germline V gene has CDR1 SGHNT and CDR2 YYREEE (reference sequence). This CDR3 has 14 amino acids. V shed 2 bases, J shed 6 bases, and the junction held 4 bases outside the gene matches. The CDR3 region is CASSLGQGENTIYF. CDR3 DNA sequence: TGTGCCAGCAGCTTAGGACAGGGTGAAAACACCATATATTTT.

The table lists this clonotype with many counts. CDR3 nucleotides: TGTGCCACCCGGGACAGCAAAGAGACCCAGTACTTC. Residues: CATRDSKETQYF. The V gene is TRBV10-3, the J gene TRBJ2-5; TRBD1 aligns across 7 bases. The CDR3 covers 12 residues. Germline CDR1 reads ENHRY; CDR2 reads SYGVKD. J gave up 3 bases and V 10 bases, and 5 bases lay outside the gene matches.

This clonotype was detected ten times or more. The J gene is TRBJ1-5, the V gene TRBV18; no clear D gene. Germline values: CDR1 KGHSH, CDR2 LQKENI. The CDR3 is 16 amino acids. V lost 0 bases to trimming and J lost 5 bases, with 14 bases between them. CDR3 nucleotides: TGTGCCAGCTCACCACCTTCAACGGGATTATATCAGCCCCAGCATTTT. It is translated as CASSPPSTGLYQPQHF.

A few counts support this clonotype. Here the CDR3 reads CASSLEGQGRETQYF. The CDR3 DNA follows: TGCGCCAGCAGCTTGGAGGGACAGGGGCGGGAGACCCAGTACTTC. The genes are TRBV5-1 and TRBJ2-5; 10 bases agree with TRBD1. Trimming cost V 0 bases and J 5 bases; bases outside gene matches: 4. The CDR3 totals 15 residues. The germline V gene has CDR1 SGHRS and CDR2 YFSETQ.

This clonotype was recorded many times. The rearrangement uses TRBV2 and TRBJ2-6; 10 bases are a match to TRBD2. The CDR3 has 17 amino acids. CDR1 is SNHLY and CDR2 is FYNNEI in the germline V gene. Trimming at V came to 6 bases and at J to 1 base, leaving 6 bases not matched to a gene. The CDR3 loop is CASSSGGGRSGANVLTF. CDR3 coding DNA: TGTGCCAGCAGCAGCGGGGGGGGGAGGTCTGGGGCCAACGTCCTGACTTTC.

This clonotype was observed at least ten times. The chain uses TRBV2 and TRBJ1-6; weak D call: TRBD1 (5 bases). Germline V lookup: CDR1 SNHLY, CDR2 FYNNEI. The V end was cut by 7 bases, the J end by 5 bases, with 15 bases between. This CDR3 has 15 residues. This CDR3 reads CASTDPGRDNSPLHF. The CDR3 DNA is TGTGCCAGCACCGACCCGGGACGGGATAATTCACCCCTCCACTTT.

This clonotype counts as medium-sized (0.01 to 0.1%). The chain employs TRBV20-1 and TRBJ2-3; D is ambiguous. Germline loops: CDR1 DFQATT, CDR2 SNEGSKA (reference sequence). The CDR3 consists of 10 residues. The CDR3 region has the DNA TGCAGCTCCGTTACAGATACGCAGTATTTT. This codes for CSSVTDTQYF.

This clonotype was counted many times. The rearrangement joins TRBV20-1 to TRBJ1-4; no reliable D call. Germline lookup yields CDR1 DFQATT and CDR2 SNEGSKA (reference sequence). There are 12 residues in the CDR3. Trimming removed 6 bases at V and 2 bases at J, with 7 bases between. The CDR3 bases are TGCAGTGCGGACTCCACTAATGAAAAACTGTTTTTT. Amino acid sequence: CSADSTNEKLFF.

This clonotype was seen only a few times. J is TRBJ2-3 and V is TRBV9; D possibly corresponds to TRBD1 (5 bases). Trimming removed 4 bases at V and 1 base at J, with 10 bases between. From germline, CDR1 is SGDLS and CDR2 YYNGEE. The CDR3 loop spans 14 amino acids. Written as DNA, the CDR3 is TGTGCCAGCAGCTCCCCGACAGGCACAGATACGCAGTATTTT. This codes for CASSSPTGTDTQYF. Together with reference TRBV9 and TRBJ2-3, the CDR3 gives the full variable domain: DSGVTQTPKHLITATGQRVTLRCSPRSGDLSVYWYQQSLDQGLQFLIQYYNGEERAKGNILERFSAQQFPDLHSELNLSSLELGDSALYFCASSSPTGTDTQYFGPGTRLTVL.

This clonotype was detected many times. The chain combines TRBV10-3 with TRBJ2-7; tentative D call: TRBD1 (5 bases). Deletions cut 2 bases from V and 6 bases from J, with 20 bases between. Germline CDR1 ENHRY, CDR2 SYGVKD. The CDR3 sequence is 16 residues long. CDR3 amino acids: CAISERGYAGLGEQYF. DNA for the CDR3: TGTGCCATCAGTGAGAGGGGTTATGCAGGCTTGGGCGAGCAGTACTTC.

This clonotype has at least ten counts. The chain has TRBV28 and TRBJ1-3; 7 bases fit TRBD1. Germline assignment: CDR1 MDHEN and CDR2 SYDVKM. The length of the CDR3 is 18 residues. Losses at the gene ends were 1 base for V and 0 bases for J; bases not matched to a gene: 9. This CDR3 is CASSLSYGQVISGNTIYF. CDR3 sequence (DNA): TGTGCCAGCAGTTTATCCTACGGACAGGTTATCTCTGGAAACACCATATATTTT.

This clonotype was recorded many times. This chain links TRBV4-3 with TRBJ1-1, with a possible D match to TRBD1 (5 bases). This CDR3 is 14 amino acids long. V gave up 0 bases and J gave up 7 bases, with 12 bases separating them. The V gene's germline CDR1 is LGHNA and CDR2 YSLEER. The CDR3 spells CASSQDLGLIEAFF. DNA of the CDR3: TGCGCCAGCAGCCAAGATCTGGGACTAATTGAAGCTTTCTTT.

This clonotype was seen ten or more times. This rearrangement joins TRBV20-1 to TRBJ1-5, with a possible D match to TRBD1 (5 bases). The germline CDR1 and CDR2 sequences are DFQATT and SNEGSKA (reference sequence). The CDR3 consists of 17 residues. V shed 2 bases and J shed 0 bases, with 17 bases lying between them. In DNA form, the CDR3 reads TGCAGTGCTAGACCCTCACTCCGACAGATTAGCAATCAGCCCCAGCATTTT. Translated, it gives CSARPSLRQISNQPQHF.

In its sample, this clonotype ranks as medium-sized. The CDR3 bases are TGTGCCAGCAGCCAAGATACAGGGGGTAGCTCTGGAAACACCATATATTTT. As protein: CASSQDTGGSSGNTIYF. The chain couples TRBV3-1 to TRBJ1-3; TRBD1 aligns across 8 bases. CDR1 and CDR2 (germline): LGHDT, YNNKEL (reference sequence). This CDR3 region has 17 residues. The trim removed 0 bases at V and 0 bases at J, leaving 4 bases unmatched.

There are many counts of this clonotype. The chain joins TRBV7-2 to TRBJ2-3; D uncertain. Germline V gene sequence: CDR1 SGHTA, CDR2 FQGNSA. V was trimmed by 2 bases and J by 6 bases, leaving 15 bases between them. The CDR3 extends over 15 amino acids. CDR3 DNA: TGTGCCAGCAGCTTATTGGTCCAGGCGGTGGATACGCAGTATTTT. Translated, it gives CASSLLVQAVDTQYF. Filled out from reference TRBV7-2 and TRBJ2-3, the complete variable domain reads GAGVSQSPSNKVTEKGKDVELRCDPISGHTALYWYRQSLGQGLEFLIYFQGNSAPDKSGLPSDRFSAERTGGSVSTLTIQRTQQEDSAVYLCASSLLVQAVDTQYFGPGTRLTVL.

This clonotype appeared many times. The rearrangement uses TRBV2 and TRBJ2-5; D tentatively fits TRBD1 or TRBD2 (5 bases each). The CDR3 runs 14 residues. From germline, CDR1 is SNHLY and CDR2 FYNNEI. Deletions cut 6 bases from V and 2 bases from J, with 13 bases between. The CDR3 loop is CASRYRGSQETQYF. Written as DNA, the CDR3 is TGTGCCAGCAGGTATCGGGGCTCACAAGAGACCCAGTACTTC. Looking up the rest from reference TRBV2 and TRBJ2-5 gives the full variable domain: EPEVTQTPSHQVTQMGQEVILRCVPISNHLYFYWYRQILGQKVEFLVSFYNNEISEKSEIFDDQFSVERPDGSNFTLKIRSTKLEDSAMYFCASRYRGSQETQYFGPGTRLLVL.

In its sample, this clonotype was seen many times. The rearrangement joins TRBV3-1 to TRBJ2-7, with TRBD1 identical over 9 bases. Trimming removed 0 bases from V and 4 bases from J; junction bases left unmatched: 7. Germline loops: CDR1 LGHDT, CDR2 YNNKEL (reference sequence). The CDR3 length is 16 residues. CDR3 sequence reads: CASSQDGGQGIYEQYF. In nucleotides, the CDR3 is TGTGCCAGCAGCCAAGATGGGGGACAGGGAATATACGAGCAGTACTTC.

In its sample, this clonotype was seen many times. The rearrangement uses TRBV20-1 and TRBJ1-4; no firm D call. Trimming removed 3 bases from V and 0 bases from J, with 14 bases in between. The CDR3 runs 16 residues. Per germline, CDR1 DFQATT and CDR2 SNEGSKA (reference sequence). CDR3 bases: TGCAGTGCTAGCCCCGTTATGGGATCAACTAATGAAAAACTGTTTTTT. Translated, it gives CSASPVMGSTNEKLFF.

This clonotype was counted many times. The V call is TRBV5-1, the J call TRBJ2-5; D not resolved. This CDR3 has 14 amino acids. Germline V gives CDR1 SGHRS, CDR2 YFSETQ. Deletions cut 5 bases from V and 1 base from J, with 12 bases between. The CDR3 region is CASRPRPAQETQYF. In DNA, the CDR3 is TGCGCCAGCAGACCCCGACCAGCCCAAGAGACCCAGTACTTC.

This clonotype was found many times. This chain joins TRBV6-4 and TRBJ1-1; 7 nucleotides line up with TRBD1. The junction had 5 bases not matched to a gene; V was cut back by 11 bases and J by 2 bases. CDR1 is MRHNA, CDR2 SNTAGT, per germline. The CDR3 totals 12 residues. The CDR3 DNA reads TGTGCCGACAGGGAATTTAACACTGAAGCTTTCTTT. Translating gives CADREFNTEAFF.

This clonotype came up many times. V usage is TRBV11-2 and J usage is TRBJ2-5; D unclear. The CDR3 spans 13 residues. Germline V CDR1 and CDR2: SGHAT, FQNNGV. V dropped 0 bases and J dropped 7 bases, with 9 bases sitting between them. CDR3 sequence (DNA): TGTGCCAGCAGCTTAGATGCCCGAGGGACCCAGTACTTC. Its translation: CASSLDARGTQYF. Based on the CDR3 plus reference TRBV11-2 and TRBJ2-5, the full variable domain is EAGVAQSPRYKIIEKRQSVAFWCNPISGHATLYWYQQILGQGPKLLIQFQNNGVVDDSQLPKDRFSAERLKGVDSTLKIQPAKLEDSAVYLCASSLDARGTQYFGPGTRLLVL.